Each of the 15 T cell receptor beta chains below was sequenced from the same sample in a study of identifying expanded T cells in peripheral blood. Assay: immunoSEQ multiplex PCR; the TCRdb copy retains only in-frame clones and omits some. In the table there are about 86,000 clones, roughly 84% of which are singletons. Input material: blood. These receptors were collected from a person aged 18 to 75 in good health.

The chain is built from TRBV19 and TRBJ2-7; D is perhaps TRBD1 (5 bases). The ends were cut back, 6 bases at V and 2 bases at J, with 14 bases in the middle. Germline CDR1 is LNHDA and CDR2 is SQIVND (reference sequence). This CDR3 is built from 14 residues. The CDR3 bases are TGTGCCAGTAGCCTTGGGGCCGGTGCCTACGAGCAGTACTTC. Translated: CASSLGAGAYEQYF.

The rearrangement joins TRBV29-1 to TRBJ1-2; maybe TRBD1 (6 bases). In germline, CDR1 is SQVTM, CDR2 ANQGSEA. The CDR3 runs to 13 residues. Trimming removed 0 bases at V and 7 bases at J, with 12 bases between. CDR3 sequence: CSVEEAQGFGYTF. The CDR3 coding sequence is TGCAGCGTTGAAGAGGCCCAGGGGTTTGGCTACACCTTC.

V is TRBV11-2 and J is TRBJ1-1, with D possibly matching TRBD1 (6 bases). The V gene's germline CDR1 is SGHAT and CDR2 FQNNGV. The CDR3 is made up of 15 amino acids. V lost 6 bases, J lost 6 bases, and 20 bases lay in between. This CDR3 is CASRVRGGAGAEAFF. The DNA for the CDR3 is TGTGCCAGCAGGGTGAGGGGGGGAGCTGGCGCTGAAGCTTTCTTT.

The V and J genes are TRBV2 and TRBJ2-3, with 10 positions matching TRBD2. The CDR3 totals 17 residues. Germline assignment: CDR1 SNHLY and CDR2 FYNNEI. The trim removed 3 bases at V and 6 bases at J, leaving 12 bases unmatched. The CDR3 is CASSDPIYSGGPDTQYF. Here the CDR3 DNA reads TGTGCCAGCAGTGACCCGATTTATAGCGGGGGGCCGGATACGCAGTATTTT.

This chain's CDR3 is CASARQNTEAFF. The CDR3 DNA is TGTGCCAGCGCAAGACAGAACACTGAAGCTTTCTTT. V gene TRBV6-1 combines with J gene TRBJ1-1, with unresolved D. Between the trimmed V and J ends, which lost 8 bases and 1 base, there was a span of 8 bases. Germline V lookup: CDR1 MNHNS, CDR2 SASEGT. The CDR3 extends over 12 amino acids.

This clone was found a few times. V usage is TRBV13 and J usage is TRBJ2-2; unclear D gene. The CDR3 sequence is 13 residues long. The ends were cut back, 2 bases at V and 6 bases at J, with 7 bases in the middle. Looked up from germline, CDR1 is PRHDT and CDR2 is FYEKMQ (reference sequence). The CDR3 spells CASSLRAAGELFF. CDR3 in DNA: TGTGCCAGCAGCTTAAGGGCGGCCGGGGAGCTGTTTTTT.

The chain uses TRBV15 and TRBJ2-3; 8 bases align to TRBD2. Germline-derived CDR1 and CDR2 are LNHNV and YYDKDF (reference sequence). The CDR3 covers 16 residues. The trim removed 4 bases at V and 6 bases at J, leaving 12 bases unmatched. The CDR3 nucleotides read TGTGCCACCAGCACCGGGGGTTTGGGACTAGAGGATACGCAGTATTTT. Protein: CATSTGGLGLEDTQYF.

The chain is built from TRBV7-2 and TRBJ2-7; 7 nucleotides match TRBD2. The CDR3 is 13 residues long. V lost 4 bases, J lost 5 bases, and 5 bases stayed unmatched. The germline gives CDR1 SGHTA, CDR2 FQGNSA. Here the CDR3 DNA reads TGTGCCAGCAGCTCCCGGACTAGAGACGAGCAGTACTTC. As protein: CASSSRTRDEQYF.

This sequence joins TRBV2 and TRBJ2-1; possible D gene TRBD2, 5 bases. V was clipped by 8 bases and J by 10 bases, with 24 bases between them. The CDR3 spans 15 residues. Germline CDR1 is SNHLY and CDR2 is FYNNEI. CDR3 amino acids: CASPRIRARGGEQFF. CDR3 DNA sequence: TGTGCCAGCCCGCGAATCCGGGCTCGCGGCGGGGAGCAGTTCTTC.

V and J are TRBV10-3 and TRBJ1-1; D remains ambiguous. The germline V gene encodes CDR1 ENHRY and CDR2 SYGVKD. The CDR3 totals 13 residues. Deletions cut 6 bases from V and 2 bases from J, with 10 bases between. The CDR3 reads CAIRDPDNTEAFF. The CDR3 nucleotides are TGTGCCATCAGGGACCCGGACAACACTGAAGCTTTCTTT.

The V and J genes are TRBV5-1 and TRBJ2-5; TRBD2 matches 13 bases. The V segment lost 4 bases and the J segment 2 bases; nucleotides outside the gene matches: 5. CDR3 length: 16 amino acids. CDR1 and CDR2 (germline): SGHRS, YFSETQ. The CDR3 DNA sequence: TGCGCCAGCAGCCAGGGACTAGCGGGGATTCAAGAGACCCAGTACTTC. This gives the protein CASSQGLAGIQETQYF.

The gene calls are TRBV10-3 and TRBJ2-3, with TRBD2 matching over 11 bases. V was clipped by 10 bases and J by 5 bases; unmatched bases: 14. CDR3 length: 16 residues. CDR1 and CDR2 (germline): ENHRY, SYGVKD. CDR3 loop: CATLSGTSGFVDTQYF. The DNA of the CDR3 is TGTGCCACCCTGTCCGGGACTAGCGGTTTCGTAGATACGCAGTATTTT.

This chain links TRBV5-1 with TRBJ2-1; D gene uncertain. The CDR3 is 15 residues long. The V end was cut by 1 base, the J end by 5 bases, with 13 bases between. Germline loops: CDR1 SGHRS, CDR2 YFSETQ. This CDR3 reads CASSLYLRADNEQFF. CDR3 DNA: TGCGCCAGCAGCTTGTACCTAAGGGCGGACAATGAGCAGTTCTTC.

The CDR3 nucleotides are TGCGCCAGCAGCTCATACAGGGGCCAAGAGACCCAGTACTTC. Translating gives CASSSYRGQETQYF. The chain has TRBV5-1 and TRBJ2-5, with 7 bases aligning to TRBD1. CDR3 length: 14 amino acids. CDR1 and CDR2 from the germline V gene are SGHRS and YFSETQ. After removal of 3 bases from V and 1 base from J, the junction contained 3 bases not matched to a gene. Supplemented by reference TRBV5-1 and TRBJ2-5, the full variable domain reads KAGVTQTPRYLIKTRGQQVTLSCSPISGHRSVSWYQQTPGQGLQFLFEYFSETQRNKGNFPGRFSGRQFSNSRSEMNVSTLELGDSALYLCASSSYRGQETQYFGPGTRLLVL.

CDR3 sequence reads: CASSLGTGEYF. In DNA, the CDR3 is TGCGCCAGCAGCTTGGGGACAGGGGAATATTTT. The V gene is TRBV5-1, the J gene TRBJ2-3; 9 nucleotides line up with TRBD1. After removal of 0 bases from V and 15 bases from J, the junction contained 2 bases not matched to a gene. The CDR3 totals 11 residues. Germline V gives CDR1 SGHRS, CDR2 YFSETQ.